A selection of T cell receptor beta chains follows, all from one sample in a study of a mutant IDH1 vaccine in newly diagnosed glioma. The antigens for these receptors are not known. Assay: immunoSEQ multiplex PCR; the TCRdb copy retains only in-frame clones and omits some. The sample lists roughly 74,000 clones, 85% seen once, with 2% to 2.5% in the top ten. The sequenced sample was PBMCs, obtained from a glioma patient whose treatment included an IDH1 peptide vaccine. The receptors stem from a man aged 25-40 years with glioma. Some clones in this sample may be carry-over from other donors' samples. Each CDR3 is given with its conserved first and last residue. Fields, in order: D gene, CDR3 length, J gene, clone size, V gene, CDR3 protein, CDR3 DNA. The D gene is left open where the match is weak. Size is omitted from some rows. Given values are once, few, many or a class for expanded clones.

>TRBD1|14|TRBJ2-1|.|TRBV4-1
CASSQDRLSHEQFF
TGCGCCAGCAGCCAGGACAGGCTTTCCCATGAGCAGTTCTTC
>.|14|TRBJ1-1|once|TRBV27
CASSLAQMGTEAFF
TGTGCCAGCAGTTTAGCCCAAATGGGGACTGAAGCTTTCTTT
>TRBD1|14|TRBJ2-7|once|TRBV4-2
CASSLRDRVHEQYF
TGTGCCAGCAGCCTCCGGGACAGGGTCCACGAGCAGTACTTC
>.|15|TRBJ2-1|.|TRBV6-5
CASSYLQAEYNEQFF
TGTGCCAGCAGTTACTTACAGGCGGAGTACAATGAGCAGTTCTTC
>.|14|TRBJ1-6|.|TRBV6-5
CASSPPQARSPLHF
TGTGCCAGCAGTCCCCCCCAAGCAAGGTCACCCCTCCACTTT
>.|15|TRBJ1-1|.|TRBV7-2
CASSPVGRGKPEAFF
TGTGCCAGCAGCCCCGTCGGAAGAGGGAAGCCTGAAGCTTTCTTT
>.|15|TRBJ2-3|.|TRBV7-8
CASSLTGPSTDTQYF
TGTGCCAGCAGCCTAACAGGACCGAGCACAGATACGCAGTATTTT
>.|13|TRBJ1-5|few|TRBV27
CASSLTGDQPQHF
TGTGCCAGCAGTTTAACGGGCGATCAGCCCCAGCATTTT
>.|14|TRBJ1-2|.|TRBV19
CASSLAEGIIGYTF
TGTGCCAGTAGTCTCGCGGAAGGGATTATCGGCTACACCTTC
>.|17|TRBJ2-7|few|TRBV5-1
CASSLALGANMVNEQYF
TGCGCCAGCAGCTTGGCCTTAGGGGCAAACATGGTAAACGAGCAGTACTTC
>.|9|TRBJ1-5|.|TRBV9
CASGDPQHF
TGTGCCAGCGGTGACCCCCAGCATTTT
>TRBD1|15|TRBJ2-5|.|TRBV13
CASSSRTGGGETQYF
TGTGCCAGCAGCTCCCGGACAGGGGGAGGAGAGACCCAGTACTTC
>.|18|TRBJ1-1|once|TRBV6-4
CASSDSILRLVKNTEAFF
TGTGCCAGCAGTGACTCGATATTACGCCTCGTTAAGAACACTGAAGCTTTCTTT
>.|13|TRBJ1-1|.|TRBV30
CAWSPQGNTEAFF
TGTGCCTGGAGCCCCCAGGGGAACACTGAAGCTTTCTTT
>TRBD2|13|TRBJ2-3|.|TRBV27
CASRVAGADTQYF
TGTGCCAGCCGAGTGGCGGGGGCAGATACGCAGTATTTT
>.|14|TRBJ2-5|.|TRBV5-1
CASSLAGYQETQYF
TGCGCCAGCAGCTTGGCGGGGTACCAAGAGACCCAGTACTTC
>.|13|TRBJ2-7|.|TRBV28
CASSWTASYEQYF
TGTGCCAGCAGTTGGACAGCGTCCTACGAGCAGTACTTC
>.|15|TRBJ1-2|.|TRBV19
CASSTVRKANYGYTF
TGTGCCAGTAGTACAGTTCGGAAAGCTAACTATGGCTACACCTTC
>.|13|TRBJ1-2|few|TRBV13
CASSLGGGRGYTF
TGTGCCAGCAGCTTAGGGGGCGGTAGGGGCTACACCTTC
>.|16|TRBJ2-7|.|TRBV2
CASSEGGGLPSYEQYF
TGTGCCAGCAGTGAAGGGGGGGGGCTCCCTTCCTACGAGCAGTACTTC
>.|11|TRBJ2-5|.|TRBV6-5
CASRAQETQYF
TGTGCCAGCAGAGCTCAAGAGACCCAGTACTTC
>.|13|TRBJ2-7|.|TRBV19
CASRDSSTYEQYF
TGTGCCAGTAGGGACAGCTCAACCTACGAGCAGTACTTC
>TRBD1|15|TRBJ2-7|.|TRBV9
CASSVDRDRGYEQYF
TGTGCCAGCAGCGTAGACAGGGACAGGGGCTACGAGCAGTACTTC
>.|14|TRBJ2-7|.|TRBV19
CASARESQLHEQYF
TGTGCCAGTGCCAGGGAGAGCCAGCTCCACGAGCAGTACTTC
>TRBD2|18|TRBJ2-1|.|TRBV6-7
CASSFDPTGGRSYNEQFF
TGTGCCAGCAGTTTCGACCCCACTGGCGGGAGAAGTTACAATGAGCAGTTCTTC
>.|8|TRBJ2-3|once|TRBV9
CASSPQYF
TGTGCCAGCAGCCCGCAGTATTTT
>.|13|TRBJ2-1|.|TRBV5-6
CASSLDLGNEQFF
TGTGCCAGCAGCTTGGATTTGGGCAATGAGCAGTTCTTC
>TRBD1|13|TRBJ1-2|.|TRBV30
CAWSRGGTVGYTF
TGTGCCTGGAGTAGGGGCGGGACAGTTGGCTACACCTTC
>.|14|TRBJ2-2|.|TRBV29-1
CSVVETGNTGELFF
TGCAGCGTTGTTGAGACAGGGAACACCGGGGAGCTGTTTTTT
>.|14|TRBJ1-2|.|TRBV19
CASSNQGTRAGYTF
TGTGCCAGTAGTAACCAGGGCACCCGCGCCGGCTACACCTTC
>.|13|TRBJ1-1|few|TRBV29-1
CSVVTVMNTEAFF
TGCAGCGTTGTGACAGTTATGAACACTGAAGCTTTCTTT
>.|13|TRBJ2-7|.|TRBV27
CASSLGGPYEQYF
TGTGCCAGCAGTTTAGGGGGGCCCTACGAGCAGTACTTC
>.|13|TRBJ1-2|.|TRBV7-9
CASSLGQPGGYTF
TGTGCCAGCAGCTTAGGACAGCCCGGTGGCTACACCTTC
>.|12|TRBJ2-5|.|TRBV2
CATTGTDETQYF
TGTGCCACCACAGGGACGGATGAGACCCAGTACTTC
>.|15|TRBJ1-1|.|TRBV2
CASGGRSTWGTEAFF
TGTGCCAGCGGGGGGCGGAGCACCTGGGGAACTGAAGCTTTCTTT
>TRBD1|15|TRBJ1-1|.|TRBV4-1
CASSQTGTANTEAFF
TGCGCCAGCAGCCAAACCGGGACAGCGAACACTGAAGCTTTCTTT
>TRBD1|12|TRBJ1-2|.|TRBV29-1
CSVTQGAYGYTF
TGCAGCGTTACACAGGGGGCCTATGGCTACACCTTC
>.|14|TRBJ1-1|.|TRBV11-2
CASSLAGRRTEAFF
TGTGCCAGCAGCTTAGCTGGGCGGAGGACTGAAGCTTTCTTT
>TRBD2|15|TRBJ2-1|.|TRBV9
CASSPGLARHNEQFF
TGTGCCAGCAGCCCCGGACTAGCGAGACACAATGAGCAGTTCTTC
>TRBD2|16|TRBJ2-5|once|TRBV4-2
CASSQGKRGGPETQYF
TGTGCCAGCAGCCAAGGGAAGCGGGGGGGCCCCGAGACCCAGTACTTC
>TRBD2|14|TRBJ2-5|.|TRBV2
CASSRTSGSETQYF
TGTGCCAGCAGCCGGACTAGCGGGAGCGAGACCCAGTACTTC
>TRBD2|16|TRBJ2-1|.|TRBV4-3
CASSRRSSGVGDEQFF
TGCGCCAGCAGCCGACGTAGTAGCGGGGTGGGGGATGAGCAGTTCTTC
>TRBD1|17|TRBJ1-2|.|TRBV27
CASSLSPRTGPNYGYTF
TGTGCCAGCAGTTTAAGCCCTCGGACAGGTCCTAACTATGGCTACACCTTC
>.|14|TRBJ1-2|.|TRBV7-9
CASRQEFSNYGYTF
TGTGCCAGCAGGCAGGAGTTTTCTAACTATGGCTACACCTTC
>.|16|TRBJ2-5|.|TRBV7-9
CASSLPRGASQETQYF
TGTGCCAGCAGCTTACCCCGGGGGGCTAGCCAAGAGACCCAGTACTTC
>.|11|TRBJ1-2|.|TRBV13
CASSNGGGYTF
TGTGCCAGCAGCAACGGGGGTGGCTACACCTTC
>.|15|TRBJ2-3|.|TRBV28
CASSFQAMLTDTQYF
TGTGCCAGCAGTTTTCAAGCCATGTTAACGGATACGCAGTATTTT
>.|14|TRBJ1-2|once|TRBV19
CASSMLRGSDGYTF
TGTGCCAGTAGTATGTTAAGGGGGAGCGATGGCTACACCTTC
>TRBD1|15|TRBJ1-6|medium-sized|TRBV28
CASSGTGGANSPLHF
TGTGCCAGCAGTGGGACAGGGGGTGCGAATTCACCCCTCCACTTT
>TRBD2|17|TRBJ2-3|.|TRBV7-2
CASSLSRTSGRTDTQYF
TGTGCCAGCAGCTTATCGAGGACTAGCGGGCGCACAGATACGCAGTATTTT
>.|12|TRBJ1-1|.|TRBV28
CASSAPGSKAFF
TGTGCCAGCAGTGCCCCCGGGTCCAAAGCTTTCTTT
>TRBD1|15|TRBJ2-2|medium-sized|TRBV7-9
CASSEQGANTGELFF
TGTGCCAGCAGCGAACAGGGGGCGAACACCGGGGAGCTGTTTTTT
>.|16|TRBJ1-5|.|TRBV2
CASVPGPLGSSQPQHF
TGTGCCAGCGTCCCGGGACCCCTCGGGAGTAGTCAGCCCCAGCATTTT
>.|16|TRBJ2-5|.|TRBV5-1
CASSPDLGQRAGTQYF
TGCGCCAGCAGCCCAGACCTAGGCCAGAGGGCGGGGACCCAGTACTTC
>TRBD2|15|TRBJ2-2|few|TRBV2
CASMEQPGGSGELFF
TGTGCCAGCATGGAACAACCGGGAGGGTCCGGGGAGCTGTTTTTT
>TRBD1|14|TRBJ1-1|.|TRBV5-1
CASSPGTGGTEAFF
TGCGCCAGCAGCCCAGGGACAGGGGGGACTGAAGCTTTCTTT